Shown below are 11 T cell receptor beta chains from a single sample sequenced in a study of blood T cell repertoires in COVID-19 (dated by TCRdb to the early 2020s). Receptor libraries were prepared by the immunoSEQ multiplex PCR assay. In its TCRdb copy, this immuneACCESS table keeps in-frame sequences only and misses some clones. Where compared with another copy, unresolved V genes explain less than half of these, and the others have no known cause. The sample yields hundreds of thousands of clones; 86% were counted once. The ten top clones hold more than 2% of the sample. Source material: PBMCs or T cells enriched from blood (not recorded which). These receptors were taken from a woman between 45 and 65 years old who had recovered from COVID-19.

The gene calls are TRBV5-1 and TRBJ1-2; D not certain. Germline V lookup: CDR1 SGHRS, CDR2 YFSETQ. V lost 1 base and J lost 1, with 14 bases in between. This CDR3 contains 16 residues. The CDR3 nucleotides read TGCGCCAGCAGCTTGATCGACATGGATCTTAACTATGGCTACACCTTC. The encoded protein is CASSLIDMDLNYGYTF.

This chain links TRBV7-9 with TRBJ2-1; the match to TRBD2 covers 8 bases. In germline, CDR1 is SEHNR, CDR2 FQNEAQ (reference sequence). The V segment lost 5 bases and the J segment 8 bases; nucleotides outside the gene matches: 11. The CDR3 is 15 amino acids. The CDR3 DNA reads TGTGCCAGCAGCGTCCCCGGGACTAGGCGGCATGAGCAGTTCTTC. It encodes CASSVPGTRRHEQFF. Variable domain in full (rest from reference TRBV7-9 and TRBJ2-1): DTGVSQNPRHKITKRGQNVTFRCDPISEHNRLYWYRQTLGQGPEFLTYFQNEAQLEKSRLLSDRFSAERPKGSFSTLEIQRTEQGDSAMYLCASSVPGTRRHEQFFGPGTRLTVL.

The V call is TRBV20-1, the J call TRBJ2-7; 9 bases agree with TRBD1. This CDR3 spans 15 amino acids. Trimming cost V 3 bases and J 4 bases; bases outside gene matches: 10. Looked up from germline, CDR1 is DFQATT and CDR2 is SNEGSKA (reference sequence). The DNA for the CDR3 is TGCAGTGCTAGTCCTATCCGGGACAGGGATTACGAGCAGTACTTC. Encoded protein: CSASPIRDRDYEQYF.

The J gene is TRBJ2-3, the V gene TRBV6-5, with D perhaps TRBD2 (7 bases). Deletions cut 8 bases from V and 1 base from J, with 13 bases between. The germline V gene has CDR1 MNHEY and CDR2 SVGAGI. The CDR3 has 14 residues. The CDR3 here is CASVGGGGTDTQYF. The CDR3 DNA is TGTGCCAGCGTAGGGGGGGGAGGCACAGATACGCAGTATTTT.

The chain has TRBV9 and TRBJ1-1, with D perhaps matching TRBD1 (5 bases). V lost 3 bases and J 0 bases, leaving 15 bases between the germline ends. Germline CDR1 reads SGDLS; CDR2 reads YYNGEE. The CDR3 contains 16 residues. The CDR3 DNA sequence: TGTGCCAGCAGCGCGGGGGTCGGAACCATGAACACTGAAGCTTTCTTT. Translating it yields CASSAGVGTMNTEAFF.

This chain connects TRBV7-9 to TRBJ2-2; perhaps TRBD2 as D (5 bases). V lost 3 bases and J 4 bases, leaving 9 bases between the germline ends. This CDR3 is 14 amino acids long. The V gene's germline CDR1 is SEHNR and CDR2 FQNEAQ (reference sequence). CDR3 sequence (DNA): TGTGCCAGCAGCTTTCGGGGATTCACCGGGGAGCTGTTTTTT. Its protein is CASSFRGFTGELFF.

This chain connects TRBV5-1 to TRBJ1-1, with TRBD1 identical over 7 bases. Germline assignment: CDR1 SGHRS and CDR2 YFSETQ. This CDR3 region has 12 residues. Unmatched junction bases numbered 4, after V lost 8 bases and J lost 3 bases. This CDR3 reads CASRTGDTEAFF. For the CDR3, the DNA is TGCGCCAGTAGAACAGGGGACACTGAAGCTTTCTTT.

V is TRBV7-3 and J is TRBJ1-1; 8 bases fit TRBD1. The CDR3 loop spans 13 amino acids. Germline assignment: CDR1 SGHTA and CDR2 FQGTGA. J was trimmed by 3 bases and V by 5 bases; bases with no gene match: 2. CDR3 amino acids: CASSLDRDTEAFF. For the CDR3, the DNA is TGTGCCAGCAGCCTGGACAGGGACACTGAAGCTTTCTTT.

The chain links TRBV29-1 to TRBJ2-5; 10 bases fit TRBD2. Germline-derived CDR1 and CDR2 are SQVTM and ANQGSEA. The CDR3 spans 16 residues. The V and J ends lost 2 bases and 5 bases, in that order; junction bases with no gene match: 11. The CDR3 reads CSVENPLAGVEETQYF. The CDR3 DNA reads as TGCAGCGTTGAAAATCCTCTAGCGGGAGTGGAGGAGACCCAGTACTTC.

On this clone: This sample includes further DNA sequences coding for the same CDR3. This rearrangement joins TRBV18 to TRBJ1-1; a possible D gene is TRBD1 (6 bases). V lost 3 bases, J lost 1 base, and 9 bases lay in between. The CDR3 contains 14 residues. Germline CDR1 is KGHSH and CDR2 is LQKENI. The CDR3 sequence is CASSPTTGNTEAFF. In DNA form, the CDR3 reads TGTGCCAGCTCACCGACGACAGGGAACACTGAAGCTTTCTTT.

V is TRBV6-2 or TRBV6-3 and J is TRBJ2-3; 8 positions agree with TRBD2. This CDR3 contains 16 residues. V gave up 6 bases and J gave up 4 bases; unmatched junction bases: 12. In germline, CDR1 is MNHEY, CDR2 SVGEGT. Here the CDR3 DNA reads TGTGCCAGCAGCCGCGTGAGCGGGAGCGGGGCAGATACGCAGTATTTT. Translating gives CASSRVSGSGADTQYF.